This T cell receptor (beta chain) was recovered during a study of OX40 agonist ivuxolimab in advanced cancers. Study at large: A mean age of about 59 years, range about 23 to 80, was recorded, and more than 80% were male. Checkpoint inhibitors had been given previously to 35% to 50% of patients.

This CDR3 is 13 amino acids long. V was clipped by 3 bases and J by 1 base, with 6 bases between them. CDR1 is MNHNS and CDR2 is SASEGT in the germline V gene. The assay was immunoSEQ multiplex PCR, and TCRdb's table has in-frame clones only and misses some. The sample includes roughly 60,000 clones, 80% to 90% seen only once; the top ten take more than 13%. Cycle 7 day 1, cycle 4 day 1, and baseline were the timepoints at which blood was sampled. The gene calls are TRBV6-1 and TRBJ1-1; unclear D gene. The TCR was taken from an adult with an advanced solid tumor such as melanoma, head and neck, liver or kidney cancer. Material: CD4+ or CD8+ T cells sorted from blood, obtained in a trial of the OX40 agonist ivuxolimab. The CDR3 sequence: CASSEERNTEAFF. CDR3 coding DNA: TGTGCCAGCAGTGAGGAAAGGAACACTGAAGCTTTCTTT.